This T cell receptor (beta chain) was recorded in a study of human T cells and chemical hapten exposure. The V gene's germline CDR1 is PRHDT and CDR2 FYEKMQ (reference sequence). Trimming pared 2 bases from V and 10 bases from J, leaving 6 bases between. CDR3 length: 12 amino acids. This clonotype was seen many times. The time point here: patch test 1, 2 weeks after DPC sensitization. Treatment: therapeutic diphenylcyclopropenone sensitization with weekly scalp DPC. RNA extraction used unfractionated whole blood as the source of total RNA. Via MiXCR, TCRdb re-called the RACE reads, giving one row per CDR3 protein. The sample records 40,000 to 65,000 distinct CDR3 sequences, roughly 11% being singletons.

The rearrangement uses TRBV13 and TRBJ1-6; D gene unclear. The sequences come from whole blood, collected in connection with sensitization to the hapten diphenylcyclopropenone (DPC). This sequence originates from a woman aged 40 to 49 with alopecia areata. Some clones in this sample may be carry-over from other donors' samples. CDR3 region: CASSLSGSPLHF. Written as DNA, the CDR3 is TGTGCCAGCAGCTTATCCGGATCACCCCTCCACTTT. The variable domain in full, with the rest retrieved from reference TRBV13 and TRBJ1-6, is AAGVIQSPRHLIKEKRETATLKCYPIPRHDTVYWYQQGPGQDPQFLISFYEKMQSDKGSIPDRFSAQQFSDYHSELNMSSLELGDSALYFCASSLSGSPLHFGNGTRLTVT.